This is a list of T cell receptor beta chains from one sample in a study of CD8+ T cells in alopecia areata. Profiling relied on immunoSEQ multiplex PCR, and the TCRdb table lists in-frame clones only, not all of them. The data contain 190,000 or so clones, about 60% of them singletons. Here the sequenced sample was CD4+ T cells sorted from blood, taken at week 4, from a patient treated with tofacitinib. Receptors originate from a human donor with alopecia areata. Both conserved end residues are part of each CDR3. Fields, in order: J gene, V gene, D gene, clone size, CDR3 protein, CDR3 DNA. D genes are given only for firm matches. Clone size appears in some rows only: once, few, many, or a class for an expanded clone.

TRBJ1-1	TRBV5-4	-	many	CASSLTGDSNTEAFF	TGTGCCAGCAGCTTAACAGGTGATTCGAACACTGAAGCTTTCTTT
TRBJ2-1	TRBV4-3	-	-	CASSQGEGSYNEQFF	TGCGCCAGCAGCCAAGGCGAAGGCTCCTACAATGAGCAGTTCTTC
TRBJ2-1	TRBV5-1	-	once	CASSPPTGTYNEQFF	TGCGCCAGCAGCCCGCCGACAGGTACATACAATGAGCAGTTCTTC
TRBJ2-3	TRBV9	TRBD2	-	CASSALAGADTQYF	TGTGCCAGCAGCGCCCTAGCGGGGGCCGATACGCAGTATTTT
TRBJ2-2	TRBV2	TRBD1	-	CASSGQGPNTGELFF	TGTGCCAGCAGTGGACAGGGTCCGAACACCGGGGAGCTGTTTTTT
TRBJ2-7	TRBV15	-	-	CATSRGSYEQYF	TGTGCCACCAGCAGGGGTAGTTACGAGCAGTACTTC
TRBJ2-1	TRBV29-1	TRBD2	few	CSVGAGGVNEQFF	TGCAGCGTTGGAGCGGGGGGGGTTAATGAGCAGTTCTTC
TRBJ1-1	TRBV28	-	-	CASSFTPRGPFF	TGTGCCAGCAGTTTTACCCCCCGAGGCCCTTTCTTT
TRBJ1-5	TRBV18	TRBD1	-	CASSPEDRDNQPQHF	TGTGCCAGCTCACCAGAAGACAGGGATAATCAGCCCCAGCATTTT
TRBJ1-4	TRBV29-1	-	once	CSVRMRTNEKLFF	TGCAGCGTCCGGATGAGAACTAATGAAAAACTGTTTTTT
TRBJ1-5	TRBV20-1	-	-	CSSHNGGAQHF	TGCAGTTCCCATAATGGGGGGGCCCAGCATTTT
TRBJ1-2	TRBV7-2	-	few	CASSLGRSSARGYTF	TGTGCCAGCAGCTTAGGGCGGTCCAGCGCGCGTGGCTACACCTTC
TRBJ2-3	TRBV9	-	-	CASSVAGETDTQYF	TGTGCCAGCAGCGTAGCGGGGGAGACAGATACGCAGTATTTT
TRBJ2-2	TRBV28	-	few	CASLGYHTGELFF	TGTGCCTCATTGGGGTACCACACCGGGGAGCTGTTTTTT
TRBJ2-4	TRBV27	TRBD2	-	CASSGGVVKNIQYF	TGTGCCAGCAGTGGGGGGGTCGTCAAAAACATTCAGTACTTC
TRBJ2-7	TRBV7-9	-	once	CASSAGFPGVEQYF	TGTGCCAGCAGCGCGGGGTTCCCGGGGGTCGAGCAGTACTTC
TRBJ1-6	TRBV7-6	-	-	CASSLGSSGNNSPLHF	TGTGCCAGCAGCTTAGGGTCATCGGGGAATAATTCACCCCTCCACTTT
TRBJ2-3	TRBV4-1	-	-	CASSQDRAPDTQYF	TGCGCCAGCAGCCAAGATCGGGCACCAGATACGCAGTATTTT
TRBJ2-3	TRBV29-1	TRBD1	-	CSVTGDTDTQYF	TGCAGCGTTACAGGGGACACAGATACGCAGTATTTT
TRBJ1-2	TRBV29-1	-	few	CSVETRTHGYTF	TGCAGCGTTGAGACCAGGACCCATGGCTACACCTTC
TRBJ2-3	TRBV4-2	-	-	CASSQDRRITDTQYF	TGTGCCAGCAGCCAAGATAGGAGGATCACAGATACGCAGTATTTT
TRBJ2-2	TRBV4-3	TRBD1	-	CASSQGGTAAGELFF	TGCGCCAGCAGCCAAGGAGGGACAGCGGCCGGGGAGCTGTTTTTT
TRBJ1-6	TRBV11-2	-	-	CASSLVRVSRNSPLHF	TGTGCCAGCAGCTTAGTTCGGGTTTCACGTAATTCACCCCTCCACTTT
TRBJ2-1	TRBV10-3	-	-	CAISDSSQLANEQFF	TGTGCCATCAGTGACTCGAGCCAACTCGCCAATGAGCAGTTCTTC
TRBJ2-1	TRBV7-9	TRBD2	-	CASSLGLAGNEQFF	TGTGCCAGCAGCTTAGGCCTAGCGGGGAATGAGCAGTTCTTC
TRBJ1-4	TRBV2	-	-	CASSVGTLEEKLFF	TGTGCCAGCAGTGTCGGGACATTAGAAGAAAAACTGTTTTTT
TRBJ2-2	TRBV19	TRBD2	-	CASNRPGGRNTGELFF	TGTGCCAGTAACCGCCCGGGAGGTCGGAACACCGGGGAGCTGTTTTTT
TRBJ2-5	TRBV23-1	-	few	CASRLQTSRSQETQYF	TGCGCCAGCAGGCTTCAAACTAGCCGGAGCCAAGAGACCCAGTACTTC
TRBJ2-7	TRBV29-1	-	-	CSVAPRRGDYEQYF	TGCAGCGTTGCACCCCGACGTGGTGACTACGAGCAGTACTTC
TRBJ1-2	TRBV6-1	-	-	CASSGLRGYTF	TGTGCCAGCAGTGGACTTCGGGGCTACACCTTC
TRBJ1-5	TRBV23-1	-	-	CASSQEGRDQPQHF	TGCGCCAGCAGTCAGGAGGGTCGCGATCAGCCCCAGCATTTT
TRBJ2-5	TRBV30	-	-	CAWSVGAFQETQYF	TGTGCCTGGAGTGTAGGGGCATTCCAAGAGACCCAGTACTTC
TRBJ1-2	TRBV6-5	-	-	CASSSGQIGSYGYTF	TGTGCCAGCAGTTCAGGACAGATCGGTTCCTATGGCTACACCTTC
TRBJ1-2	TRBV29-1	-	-	CSVDASGYTF	TGCAGCGTTGATGCGAGCGGCTACACCTTC
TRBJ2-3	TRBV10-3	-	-	CAISDRVKETDTQYF	TGTGCCATCAGTGACAGGGTTAAGGAGACAGATACGCAGTATTTT
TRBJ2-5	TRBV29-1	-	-	CSVSPTPQTQETQYF	TGCAGCGTTTCCCCTACCCCACAGACTCAAGAGACCCAGTACTTC
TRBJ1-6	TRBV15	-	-	CATAGTSNSPLHF	TGTGCCACCGCAGGGACATCGAATTCACCCCTCCACTTT
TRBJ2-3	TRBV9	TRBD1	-	CASSSRTGGAGDTQYF	TGTGCCAGCAGCTCGCGAACAGGGGGCGCGGGAGATACGCAGTATTTT
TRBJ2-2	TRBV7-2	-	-	CASRVRGTRPGELFF	TGTGCCAGCAGGGTCAGAGGGACTCGGCCCGGGGAGCTGTTTTTT
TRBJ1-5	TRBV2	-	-	CASSLDGNNQPQHF	TGTGCCAGCAGCCTAGACGGGAACAATCAGCCCCAGCATTTT
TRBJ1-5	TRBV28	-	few	CASSASYQPQHF	TGTGCCAGCAGTGCATCTTATCAGCCCCAGCATTTT
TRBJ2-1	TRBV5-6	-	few	CASSIPGSTRYNEQFF	TGTGCCAGCAGCATCCCCGGCTCGACTAGGTACAATGAGCAGTTCTTC
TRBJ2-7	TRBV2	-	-	CASVGIEHYEQYF	TGTGCCAGCGTGGGAATCGAGCACTACGAGCAGTACTTC
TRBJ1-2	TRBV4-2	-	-	CASSHPDRSYGYTF	TGTGCCAGCAGCCATCCCGACAGGAGCTATGGCTACACCTTC
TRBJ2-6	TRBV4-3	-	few	CASSQAAVTRGSGANVLTF	TGCGCCAGCAGCCAAGCCGCCGTTACCCGCGGCTCTGGGGCCAACGTCCTGACTTTC